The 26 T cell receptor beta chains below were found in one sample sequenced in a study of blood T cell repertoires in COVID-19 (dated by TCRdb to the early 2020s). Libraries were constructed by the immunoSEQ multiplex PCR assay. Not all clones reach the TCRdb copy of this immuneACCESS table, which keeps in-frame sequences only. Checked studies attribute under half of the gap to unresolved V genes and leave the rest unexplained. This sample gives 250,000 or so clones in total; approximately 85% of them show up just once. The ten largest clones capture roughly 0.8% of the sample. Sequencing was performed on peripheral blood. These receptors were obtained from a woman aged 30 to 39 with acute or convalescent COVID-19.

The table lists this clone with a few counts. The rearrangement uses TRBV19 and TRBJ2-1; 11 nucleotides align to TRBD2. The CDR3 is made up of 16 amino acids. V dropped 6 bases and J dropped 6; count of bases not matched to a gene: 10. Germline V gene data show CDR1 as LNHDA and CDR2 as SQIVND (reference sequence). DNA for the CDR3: TGTGCCAGTAGGGGGACCCTAGCGGGAGGTGGCAATGAGCAGTTCTTC. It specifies CASRGTLAGGGNEQFF.

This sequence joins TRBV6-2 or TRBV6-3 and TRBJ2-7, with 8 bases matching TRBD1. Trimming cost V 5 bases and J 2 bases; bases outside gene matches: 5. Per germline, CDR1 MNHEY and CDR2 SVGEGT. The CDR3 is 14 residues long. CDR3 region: CASSEDRATYEQYF. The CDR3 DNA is TGTGCCAGCAGTGAGGACAGGGCCACCTACGAGCAGTACTTC.

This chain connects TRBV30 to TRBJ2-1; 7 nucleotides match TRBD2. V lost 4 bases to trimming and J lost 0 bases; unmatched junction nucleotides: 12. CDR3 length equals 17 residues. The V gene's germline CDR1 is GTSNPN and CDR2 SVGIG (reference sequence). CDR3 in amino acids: CAWNPPASGYSYNEQFF. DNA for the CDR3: TGTGCCTGGAATCCCCCGGCTAGCGGCTACTCCTACAATGAGCAGTTCTTC.

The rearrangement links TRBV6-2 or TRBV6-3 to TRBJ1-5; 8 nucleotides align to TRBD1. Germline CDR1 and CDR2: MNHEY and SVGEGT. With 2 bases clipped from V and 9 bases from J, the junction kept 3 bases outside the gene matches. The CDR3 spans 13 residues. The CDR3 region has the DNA TGTGCCAGCAGTTACGGACAGGGCCTGCCCCAGCATTTT. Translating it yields CASSYGQGLPQHF.

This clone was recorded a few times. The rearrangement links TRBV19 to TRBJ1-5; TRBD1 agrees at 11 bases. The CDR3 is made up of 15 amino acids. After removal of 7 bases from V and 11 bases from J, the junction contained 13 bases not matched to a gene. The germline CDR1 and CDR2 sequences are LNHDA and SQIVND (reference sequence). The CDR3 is CASNPGDRGGSAQHF. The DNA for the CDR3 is TGTGCCAGTAACCCCGGGGACAGGGGGGGATCAGCCCAGCATTTT.

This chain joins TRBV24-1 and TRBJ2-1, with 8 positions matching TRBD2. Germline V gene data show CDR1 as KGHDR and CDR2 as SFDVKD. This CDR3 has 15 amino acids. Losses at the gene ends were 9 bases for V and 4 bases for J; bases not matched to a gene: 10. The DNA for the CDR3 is TGTGCCACCTCTCATCTAGCGGGCAAATACAATGAGCAGTTCTTC. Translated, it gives CATSHLAGKYNEQFF.

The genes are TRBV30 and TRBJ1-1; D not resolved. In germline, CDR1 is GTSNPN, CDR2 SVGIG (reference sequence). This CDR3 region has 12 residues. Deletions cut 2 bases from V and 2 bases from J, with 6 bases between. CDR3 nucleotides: TGTGCCTGGAGTACAAGTAACACTGAAGCTTTCTTT. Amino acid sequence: CAWSTSNTEAFF. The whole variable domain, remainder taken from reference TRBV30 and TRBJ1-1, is SQTIHQWPATLVQPVGSPLSLECTVEGTSNPNLYWYRQAAGRGLQLLFYSVGIGQISSEVPQNLSASRPQDRQFILSSKKLLLSDSGFYLCAWSTSNTEAFFGQGTRLTVV.

Here the CDR3 reads CASRETSGSSAQKKTQYF. The CDR3 DNA is TGTGCCAGCAGAGAGACTAGCGGGAGTTCGGCCCAAAAGAAGACCCAGTACTTC. The V call is TRBV2, the J call TRBJ2-5; 12 bases fit TRBD2. Germline V gene sequence: CDR1 SNHLY, CDR2 FYNNEI. This CDR3 region has 18 residues. V shed 6 bases and J 6 bases; nucleotides not matched to a gene: 17.

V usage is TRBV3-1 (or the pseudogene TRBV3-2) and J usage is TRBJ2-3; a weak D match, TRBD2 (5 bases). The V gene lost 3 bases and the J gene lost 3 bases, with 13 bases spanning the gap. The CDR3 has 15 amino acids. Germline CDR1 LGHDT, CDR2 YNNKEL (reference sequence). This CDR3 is CASSQRLSGTDTQYF. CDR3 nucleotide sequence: TGTGCCAGCAGCCAGCGACTATCGGGAACAGATACGCAGTATTTT.

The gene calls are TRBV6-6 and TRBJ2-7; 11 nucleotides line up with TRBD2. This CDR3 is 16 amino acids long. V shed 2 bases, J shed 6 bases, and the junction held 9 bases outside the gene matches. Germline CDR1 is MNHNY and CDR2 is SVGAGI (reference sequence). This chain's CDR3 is CASSYADSGRVSEQYF. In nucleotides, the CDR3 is TGTGCCAGCAGTTACGCGGATAGCGGGAGGGTCTCCGAGCAGTACTTC.

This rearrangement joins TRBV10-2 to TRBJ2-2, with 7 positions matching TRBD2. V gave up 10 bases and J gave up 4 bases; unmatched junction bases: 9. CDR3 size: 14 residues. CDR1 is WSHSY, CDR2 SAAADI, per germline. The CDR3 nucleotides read TGCGCCACCAGGTCTGGCGGGGGCACCGGGGAGCTGTTTTTT. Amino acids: CATRSGGGTGELFF.

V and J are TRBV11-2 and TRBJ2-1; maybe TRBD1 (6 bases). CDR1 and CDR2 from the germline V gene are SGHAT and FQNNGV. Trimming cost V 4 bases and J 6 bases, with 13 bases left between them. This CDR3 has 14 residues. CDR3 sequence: CASSSDRGVNEQFF. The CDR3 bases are TGTGCCAGCAGCTCGGACAGAGGGGTCAATGAGCAGTTCTTC. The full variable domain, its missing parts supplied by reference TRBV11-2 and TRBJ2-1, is EAGVAQSPRYKIIEKRQSVAFWCNPISGHATLYWYQQILGQGPKLLIQFQNNGVVDDSQLPKDRFSAERLKGVDSTLKIQPAKLEDSAVYLCASSSDRGVNEQFFGPGTRLTVL.

The CDR3 here is CASSFGTERNQPQHF. The CDR3 bases are TGTGCCAGCAGCTTTGGGACAGAGCGCAATCAGCCCCAGCATTTT. The rearrangement uses TRBV7-2 and TRBJ1-5; 7 bases fit TRBD1. J gave up 2 bases and V 3 bases, and 4 bases lay outside the gene matches. Germline assignment: CDR1 SGHTA and CDR2 FQGNSA. This CDR3 contains 15 residues.

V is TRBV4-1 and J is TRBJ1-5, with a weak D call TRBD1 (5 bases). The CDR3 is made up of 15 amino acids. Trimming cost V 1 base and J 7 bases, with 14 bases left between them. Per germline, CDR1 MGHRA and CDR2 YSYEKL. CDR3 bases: TGCGCCAGCAGCCAAGGAGACAGCGTTTGGCAGCCCCAGCATTTT. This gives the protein CASSQGDSVWQPQHF.

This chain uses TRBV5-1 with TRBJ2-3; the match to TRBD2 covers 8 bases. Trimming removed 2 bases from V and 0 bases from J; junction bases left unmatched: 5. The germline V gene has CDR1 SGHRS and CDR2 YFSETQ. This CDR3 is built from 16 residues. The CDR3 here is CASSLEREWSTDTQYF. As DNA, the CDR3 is TGCGCCAGCAGCTTAGAGCGGGAGTGGAGCACAGATACGCAGTATTTT. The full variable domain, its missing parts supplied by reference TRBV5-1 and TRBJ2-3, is KAGVTQTPRYLIKTRGQQVTLSCSPISGHRSVSWYQQTPGQGLQFLFEYFSETQRNKGNFPGRFSGRQFSNSRSEMNVSTLELGDSALYLCASSLEREWSTDTQYFGPGTRLTVL.

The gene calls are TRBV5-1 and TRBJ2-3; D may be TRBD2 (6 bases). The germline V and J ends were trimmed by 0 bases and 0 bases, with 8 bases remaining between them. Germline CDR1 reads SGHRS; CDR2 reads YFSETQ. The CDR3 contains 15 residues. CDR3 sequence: CASSLGGLSTDTQYF. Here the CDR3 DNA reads TGCGCCAGCAGCTTGGGTGGACTAAGCACAGATACGCAGTATTTT.

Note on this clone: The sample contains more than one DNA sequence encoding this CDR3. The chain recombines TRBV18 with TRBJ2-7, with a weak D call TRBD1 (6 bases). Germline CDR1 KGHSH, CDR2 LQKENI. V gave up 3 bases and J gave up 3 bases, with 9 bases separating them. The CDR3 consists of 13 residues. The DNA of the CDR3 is TGTGCCAGCTCACCCAGACAGGACTACGAGCAGTACTTC. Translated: CASSPRQDYEQYF.

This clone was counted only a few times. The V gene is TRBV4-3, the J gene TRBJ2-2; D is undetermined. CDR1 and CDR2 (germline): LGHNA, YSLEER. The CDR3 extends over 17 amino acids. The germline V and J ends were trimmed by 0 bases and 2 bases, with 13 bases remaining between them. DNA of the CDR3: TGCGCCAGCAGCCAAGATGTTGGGCACCTTAACACCGGGGAGCTGTTTTTT. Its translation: CASSQDVGHLNTGELFF.

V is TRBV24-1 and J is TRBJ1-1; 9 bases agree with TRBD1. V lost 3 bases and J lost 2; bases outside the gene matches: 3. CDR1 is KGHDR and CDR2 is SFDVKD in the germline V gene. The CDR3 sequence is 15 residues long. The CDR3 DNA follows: TGTGCCACCAGTGATCACAGGGGGCGAAACACTGAAGCTTTCTTT. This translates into CATSDHRGRNTEAFF.

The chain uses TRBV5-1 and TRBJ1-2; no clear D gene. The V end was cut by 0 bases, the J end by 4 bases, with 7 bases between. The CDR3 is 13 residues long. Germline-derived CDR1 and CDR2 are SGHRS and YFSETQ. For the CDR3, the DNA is TGCGCCAGCAGCTTGGCGGTTCTCTATGGCTACACCTTC. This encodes CASSLAVLYGYTF.

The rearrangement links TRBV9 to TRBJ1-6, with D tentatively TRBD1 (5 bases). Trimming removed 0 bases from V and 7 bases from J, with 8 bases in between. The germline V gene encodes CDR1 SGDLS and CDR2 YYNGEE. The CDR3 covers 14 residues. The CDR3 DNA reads TGTGCCAGCAGCGTAGATCGGGGGAATTCACCCCTCCACTTT. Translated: CASSVDRGNSPLHF.

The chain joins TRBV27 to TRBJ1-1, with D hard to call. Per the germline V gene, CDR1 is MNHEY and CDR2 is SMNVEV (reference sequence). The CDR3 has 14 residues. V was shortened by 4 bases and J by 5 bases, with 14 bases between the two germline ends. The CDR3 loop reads CASSSKRTGTEAFF. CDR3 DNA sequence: TGTGCCAGCAGTTCCAAACGTACCGGGACTGAAGCTTTCTTT.

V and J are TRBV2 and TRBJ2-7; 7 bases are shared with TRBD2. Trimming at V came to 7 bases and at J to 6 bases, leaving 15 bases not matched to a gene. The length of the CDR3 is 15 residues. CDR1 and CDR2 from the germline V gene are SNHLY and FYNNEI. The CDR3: CASITRLAGYIEQYF. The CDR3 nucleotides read TGTGCCAGCATTACGCGACTAGCAGGGTATATCGAGCAGTACTTC.

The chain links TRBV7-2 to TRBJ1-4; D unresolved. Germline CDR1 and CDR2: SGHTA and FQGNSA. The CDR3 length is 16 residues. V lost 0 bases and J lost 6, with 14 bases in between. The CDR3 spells CASSLARSVTDEKLFF. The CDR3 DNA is TGTGCCAGCAGCTTAGCGCGGAGCGTCACCGATGAAAAACTGTTTTTT.

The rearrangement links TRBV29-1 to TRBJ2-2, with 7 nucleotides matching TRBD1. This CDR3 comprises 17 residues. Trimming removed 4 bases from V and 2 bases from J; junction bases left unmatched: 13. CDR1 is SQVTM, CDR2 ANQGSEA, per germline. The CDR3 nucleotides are TGCAGCGTTGGACGTGCAACCGGGACAGTAAACACCGGGGAGCTGTTTTTT. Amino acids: CSVGRATGTVNTGELFF.

The CDR3, as DNA: TGTGCCAGCAGCTGGGGGGGTATGAACACTGAAGCTTTCTTT. It yields the protein CASSWGGMNTEAFF. The V gene is TRBV13, the J gene TRBJ1-1; tentatively, D is TRBD1 (5 bases). This CDR3 has 14 residues. Germline V gene data show CDR1 as PRHDT and CDR2 as FYEKMQ (reference sequence). V shed 4 bases and J shed 0 bases, with 9 bases lying between them.